A single TCR beta chain is shown here with its context. The target antigen is unknown. This specimen belongs to a study of CD8+ T cells in alopecia areata. Study details: Treated patients received oral tofacitinib, 5 to 10 mg twice daily. Study observations and caveats: Scalp samples also yield sequences from resident alphabeta T cells of normal skin. Between patients, shared TCR sequences were less clear than in mice. This was possibly due in part to HLA diversity in the patient population.

Following RNA extraction, reverse transcription yielded cDNA that acted as the sequencing template. Sequencing used immunoSEQ multiplex PCR; TCRdb keeps in-frame clones, though not all of them. In the table there are about 150,000 clones, around 50% of which are singletons. Treatment reported: oral pan-JAK inhibitor, 5-10 mg twice daily. Investigators sorted PBMCs to obtain both CD4+ and CD8+ T cells. This CDR3 is 14 amino acids long. Trimming cost V 7 bases and J 3 bases, with 13 bases left between them. Germline CDR1 and CDR2: LNHDA and SQIVND (reference sequence). This chain connects TRBV19 to TRBJ2-4; D is unclear. The sequencing used CD8+ T cells sorted from blood, collected at week 4, from a patient treated with tofacitinib. The origin of this receptor is a human donor with alopecia areata. The CDR3 reads CASTDLMGKNIQYF. In DNA, the CDR3 is TGTGCCAGTACCGATCTAATGGGCAAAAACATTCAGTACTTC. The whole variable domain, remainder taken from reference TRBV19 and TRBJ2-4, is DGGITQSPKYLFRKEGQNVTLSCEQNLNHDAMYWYRQDPGQGLRLIYYSQIVNDFQKGDIAEGYSVSREKKESFPLTVTSAQKNPTAFYLCASTDLMGKNIQYFGAGTRLSVL.